The 17 T cell receptor beta chains below come from one sample, sequenced in a study of T cells after yellow fever vaccination. TCRdb reprocessed the 5' RACE reads via MiXCR and lists one record per CDR3 protein. The sample shows hundreds of thousands of distinct CDR3 sequences, around 12% of them seen only once. Sample: PBMCs, taken on the day of the yellow fever booster vaccination. These receptors all come from a man younger than 40 who received the YFV17D yellow fever vaccine.

This chain joins TRBV7-6 and TRBJ2-5; D gene ambiguous. Germline-derived CDR1 and CDR2 are SGHVS and FNYEAQ. V lost 1 base, J lost 9 bases, and 21 bases lay in between. This CDR3 comprises 16 residues. In DNA, the CDR3 is TGTGCCAGCAGCTTAGTCGTCCTAGAGCCCCCCGGTGCCCAGTACTTC. Translating it yields CASSLVVLEPPGAQYF.

V gene TRBV5-6 combines with J gene TRBJ2-7; D gene uncertain. Germline-derived CDR1 and CDR2 are SGHDT and YYEEEE. V was cut by 6 bases and J by 4 bases, with 20 bases left in between. This CDR3 is built from 15 residues. The CDR3 is CASNPVHGWRYEQYF. The CDR3 DNA follows: TGTGCCAGCAACCCAGTACACGGCTGGCGTTACGAGCAGTACTTC.

This clonotype showed up just a few times. The CDR3 region is CSARTSGSPEQFF. In nucleotides, the CDR3 is TGCAGTGCCCGGACTAGCGGGAGTCCTGAGCAGTTCTTC. This chain joins TRBV20-1 and TRBJ2-1, with TRBD2 matching over 13 bases. CDR1 DFQATT and CDR2 SNEGSKA come from the germline V gene (reference sequence). The V segment lost 6 bases and the J segment 9 bases; nucleotides outside the gene matches: 5. CDR3 length equals 13 residues.

This clonotype was counted at least ten times. V gene TRBV6-1 combines with J gene TRBJ2-2; D remains unclear. Germline V gene lookup returns CDR1 MNHNS and CDR2 SASEGT. This CDR3 has 11 residues. Trimming removed 7 bases from V and 3 bases from J, with 3 bases in between. The CDR3, as DNA: TGTGCCAGCAAAGACACCGGGGAGCTGTTTTTT. This translates into CASKDTGELFF.

This clonotype was counted many times. The chain carries TRBV27 and TRBJ2-7; D remains unclear. V was trimmed by 10 bases and J by 0 bases, leaving 10 bases between them. Germline V lookup: CDR1 MNHEY, CDR2 SMNVEV (reference sequence). The CDR3 loop spans 12 amino acids. The CDR3 sequence is CATYSSSYEQYF. CDR3 in DNA: TGTGCCACCTATTCGAGCTCCTACGAGCAGTACTTC.

The chain uses TRBV3-1 and TRBJ1-5; a weak D match, TRBD1 (6 bases). Trimming shortened V by 4 bases and J by 4 bases, and 8 bases separated the two germline ends. This CDR3 contains 13 residues. The germline V gene has CDR1 LGHDT and CDR2 YNNKEL (reference sequence). The CDR3 loop is CASSRGANQPQHF. The CDR3 DNA follows: TGTGCCAGCAGCCGGGGGGCAAATCAGCCCCAGCATTTT. The full variable domain, rest sourced from reference TRBV3-1 and TRBJ1-5, is DTAVSQTPKYLVTQMGNDKSIKCEQNLGHDTMYWYKQDSKKFLKIMFSYNNKELIINETVPNRFSPKSPDKAHLNLHINSLELGDSAVYFCASSRGANQPQHFGDGTRLSIL.

The J gene is TRBJ1-2, the V gene TRBV7-8; D call uncertain. The CDR3 sequence is 14 residues long. V was pared by 4 bases and J by 8 bases, with 17 bases between. Germline CDR1 is SGHVS and CDR2 is FQNEAQ. The CDR3 coding sequence is TGTGCCAGCAGCTCGGAGAACGGGGTACTCGGCTACACCTTC. Amino acid sequence: CASSSENGVLGYTF.

This clonotype occurred a few times. The rearrangement uses TRBV7-9 and TRBJ2-7; D not resolved. Germline V gene sequence: CDR1 SEHNR, CDR2 FQNEAQ (reference sequence). The CDR3 runs 12 residues. The V gene lost 4 bases and the J gene lost 6 bases, with 10 bases spanning the gap. The CDR3 sequence: CASSSEVGEQYF. The CDR3 coding sequence is TGTGCCAGCAGCTCAGAGGTAGGCGAGCAGTACTTC.

The V call is TRBV6-1, the J call TRBJ2-3; 8 bases are shared with TRBD2. The CDR3 is made up of 14 amino acids. V was clipped by 6 bases and J by 3 bases; unmatched bases: 5. CDR1 is MNHNS, CDR2 SASEGT, per germline. Written as DNA, the CDR3 is TGTGCCAGCAGAGTAGCGGGATGGACAGATACGCAGTATTTT. Translation: CASRVAGWTDTQYF.

In its sample, this clonotype was seen a few times. The V and J genes are TRBV7-8 and TRBJ2-7; D is possibly TRBD2 (6 bases). The CDR3 spans 15 residues. Germline V gives CDR1 SGHVS, CDR2 FQNEAQ. The V gene lost 4 bases and the J gene lost 1 base, with 14 bases spanning the gap. CDR3 sequence (DNA): TGTGCCAGCAGCTCCTCCGGCGGGGCTTCCTACGAGCAGTACTTC. Amino acids: CASSSSGGASYEQYF.

The chain recombines TRBV11-2 with TRBJ2-1; tentative D call: TRBD1 (6 bases). This CDR3 region has 17 residues. Germline assignment: CDR1 SGHAT and CDR2 FQNNGV. V was trimmed by 0 bases and J by 8 bases, leaving 20 bases between them. The CDR3 reads CASSLEGYRVEYYEQFF. CDR3 in DNA: TGTGCCAGCAGCTTAGAGGGGTACAGGGTTGAGTACTATGAGCAGTTCTTC.

V and J are TRBV14 and TRBJ1-6, with 8 bases matching TRBD1. CDR3 size: 14 residues. V lost 4 bases, J lost 7 bases, and 3 bases stayed unmatched. Germline CDR1 is SGHDN and CDR2 is FVKESK. In nucleotides, the CDR3 is TGTGCCAGCAGCCCCCGGGACAGGAATTCACCCCTCCACTTT. Translating it yields CASSPRDRNSPLHF.

This clonotype came up a few times. V is TRBV20-1 and J is TRBJ2-7; D might be TRBD1 (6 bases). CDR1 is DFQATT, CDR2 SNEGSKA, per germline (reference sequence). CDR3 length: 15 amino acids. Deletions cut 3 bases from V and 0 bases from J, with 15 bases between. The CDR3: CSARNPGHSSYEQYF. The CDR3, as DNA: TGCAGTGCTAGGAATCCGGGACACAGCTCCTACGAGCAGTACTTC.

This clonotype appeared a few times. The V and J genes are TRBV29-1 and TRBJ2-6; D perhaps matches TRBD1 (5 bases). There are 14 residues in the CDR3. The germline V and J ends were trimmed by 7 bases and 0 bases, with 10 bases remaining between them. Germline CDR1 SQVTM, CDR2 ANQGSEA. CDR3 nucleotide sequence: TGCAGCGCTAGACAGAGCTCTGGGGCCAACGTCCTGACTTTC. Protein product: CSARQSSGANVLTF.

This clonotype has at least ten counts. J is TRBJ2-3 and V is TRBV3-1; D is possibly TRBD1 (6 bases). V dropped 4 bases and J dropped 1 base, with 9 bases sitting between them. Per the germline V gene, CDR1 is LGHDT and CDR2 is YNNKEL (reference sequence). This CDR3 has 14 amino acids. CDR3 sequence: CASSRTDGTDTQYF. Written as DNA, the CDR3 is TGTGCCAGCAGCCGGACAGACGGCACAGATACGCAGTATTTT.

This clonotype was observed a few times. The rearrangement joins TRBV6-2 or TRBV6-3 to TRBJ1-5; D may be TRBD1 (5 bases). From germline, CDR1 is MNHEY and CDR2 SVGEGT. The CDR3 loop spans 15 amino acids. V was shortened by 6 bases and J by 5 bases, with 17 bases between the two germline ends. CDR3 region: CASSPPGGYHQPQHF. The CDR3 DNA reads TGTGCCAGCAGCCCTCCCGGGGGGTACCATCAGCCCCAGCATTTT.

The rearrangement uses TRBV10-3 and TRBJ2-5; D unresolved. Germline V lookup: CDR1 ENHRY, CDR2 SYGVKD. V was pared by 0 bases and J by 6 bases, with 14 bases between. The length of the CDR3 is 15 residues. CDR3 DNA sequence: TGTGCCATCAGTGAGTCGAGTGATCCCGTAAAGACCCAGTACTTC. Residues: CAISESSDPVKTQYF.